This T cell receptor (beta chain) is from a study of early T cells in non-severe SARS-CoV-2 infection. In its sample, this clonotype was seen many times. The CDR3 length is 17 residues. Trimming removed 3 bases from V and 7 bases from J, with 23 bases in between. Germline CDR1 reads SGHRS; CDR2 reads YFSETQ. Unique molecular identifiers were affixed to single, distinct cDNA molecules. TCRdb re-derived calls from the 5' RACE reads in MiXCR, one entry per CDR3 protein. The sample shows under 100,000 distinct CDR3 sequences, approximately 15% of them seen only once. The sequencing input was whole blood. The chain carries TRBV5-1 and TRBJ1-5, with a tentative D call TRBD1 (5 bases). The TCR was taken from an adult who was a healthcare worker with PCR-confirmed SARS-CoV-2 infection or an uninfected control (not recorded which). The CDR3 sequence is CASSSGRIWGGAQPQHF. The CDR3, as DNA: TGCGCCAGCAGCTCCGGACGTATTTGGGGCGGTGCACAGCCCCAGCATTTT.